Sequencing of this T cell receptor (beta chain) was carried out in a study of shared clonotypes between healthy human individuals. On the study more broadly: Contributing individuals were a couple of females and a few males aged 18 to 49. General study results and limits: Clonotype sharing across several donors was observed for about 4.8% of naive CD4 clonotypes. Relative to their counterparts shared across all four donors, non-shared clonotypes exhibited diminished generation probabilities.

Authors' data handling: Filtering differed because ImmunoSEQ produced junction-only sequences that carried no quality scores. This table comes from immunoSEQ multiplex PCR, and its TCRdb copy is limited to in-frame clones, with some not included. The DNA was the basis for D and trimming; V, J and clone size are from that table. The profile shows approximately 2,200,000 clones, about 92% of them singletons. Naive CD8 cells comprised CD45RO-negative, CCR7-positively selected cells, excluding terminally differentiated effector memory CD45RA+ cells. Comments on this clone: Its antigen remains unidentified.

Germline V gene data show CDR1 as MNHNS and CDR2 as SASEGT. This CDR3 region has 15 residues. Trimming took 0 bases from V and 8 from J, leaving 14 bases between them. This TCR was recovered from a man between 18 and 35 years old in good health. Some clones in this sample may be carry-over from other donors' samples. The V gene is TRBV6-1, the J gene TRBJ2-1, with D possibly being TRBD2 (6 bases). The sequencing sample was made of naive CD8+ T cells from PBMCs. The CDR3: CASSEALRRADEQFF. The CDR3 DNA follows: TGTGCCAGCAGTGAAGCGCTTCGGAGGGCGGATGAGCAGTTCTTC.